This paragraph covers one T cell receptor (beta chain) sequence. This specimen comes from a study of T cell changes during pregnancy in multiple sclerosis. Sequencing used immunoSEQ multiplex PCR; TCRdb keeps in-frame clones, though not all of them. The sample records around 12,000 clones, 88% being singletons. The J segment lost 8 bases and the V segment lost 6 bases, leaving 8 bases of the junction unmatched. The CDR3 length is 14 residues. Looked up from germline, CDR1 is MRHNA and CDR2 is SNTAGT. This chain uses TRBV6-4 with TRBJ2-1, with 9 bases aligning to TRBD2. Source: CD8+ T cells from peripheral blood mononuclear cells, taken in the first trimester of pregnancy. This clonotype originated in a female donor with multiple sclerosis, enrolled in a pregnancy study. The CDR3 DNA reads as TGTGCCAGCAGCGCGGGGGGGCCTTCATATGAGCAGTTCTTC. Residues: CASSAGGPSYEQFF.